A single T cell receptor (beta chain) is shown here with its context. The sample originates from a study of blood T cells in healthy people across ages. It was with a sample-barcoded 5' primer and a J-beta primer mix that a second PCR of roughly 7 to 12 cycles was run. MiXCR was run by TCRdb on the 5' RACE reads, yielding one entry per CDR3 protein. This sample has fewer than 700,000 distinct CDR3 sequences, with 40% to 50% found just once. What was sequenced was blood. The receptor comes from a man older than 75 in good health.

In DNA, the CDR3 is TGCAGTGCTAGAGCCCGACTAGCGGGGACAGATACGCAGTATTTT. Encoded protein: CSARARLAGTDTQYF. The rearrangement joins TRBV20-1 to TRBJ2-3; 11 bases fit TRBD2. This CDR3 has 15 amino acids. CDR1 is DFQATT, CDR2 SNEGSKA, per germline (reference sequence). Losses at the gene ends were 1 base for V and 3 bases for J; bases not matched to a gene: 3.